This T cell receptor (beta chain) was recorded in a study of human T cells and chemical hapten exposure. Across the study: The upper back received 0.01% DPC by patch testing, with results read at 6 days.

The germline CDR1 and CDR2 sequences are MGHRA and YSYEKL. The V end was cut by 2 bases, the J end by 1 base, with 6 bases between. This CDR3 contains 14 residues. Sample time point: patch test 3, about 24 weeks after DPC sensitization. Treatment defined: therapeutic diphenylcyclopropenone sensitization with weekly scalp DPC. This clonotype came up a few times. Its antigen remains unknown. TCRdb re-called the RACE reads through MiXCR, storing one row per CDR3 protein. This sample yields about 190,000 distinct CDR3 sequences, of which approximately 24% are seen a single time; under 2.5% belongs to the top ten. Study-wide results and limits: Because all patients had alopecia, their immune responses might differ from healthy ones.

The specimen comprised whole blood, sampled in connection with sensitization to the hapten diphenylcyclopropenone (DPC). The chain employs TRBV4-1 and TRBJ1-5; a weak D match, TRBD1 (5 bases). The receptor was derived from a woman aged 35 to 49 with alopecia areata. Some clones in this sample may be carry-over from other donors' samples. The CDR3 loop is CASSQRGSNQPQHF. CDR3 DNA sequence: TGCGCCAGCAGCCAACGGGGGAGCAATCAGCCCCAGCATTTT.